Sequencing of this T cell receptor (beta chain) was carried out in a study of low-dose radiotherapy and immunotherapy resistance in tumors (dated by TCRdb to the early 2020s). Regarding the study in general: Cohort 1 received 0.5 Gy per fraction every 2 weeks, with a prescribed total PTV dose of 6.5 Gy. For Cohort 2, the dose was 1 Gy per fraction given every two weeks, adding up to 13 Gy in total across 26 weeks. Nivolumab and ipilimumab were both given intravenously, with nivolumab at a 240 mg flat dose every two weeks and ipilimumab at 1 mg/kg every six weeks. Intravenous cyclophosphamide at 200 mg/m2 was administered every two weeks, one day ahead of each radiation and immunotherapy administration. Starting on cycle 1 day 1, patients took 300 mg of aspirin by mouth once a day for four cycles. The trial did not randomize participants into treatment groups. Eight patients were included in the translational analysis, namely three from the first dose cohort plus the first five from the second dose cohort.

To make first-strand cDNA, Superscript III was used along with a set of TRAV- and TRBV-specific primers so that both the TCRalpha and TCRbeta chains were covered. TCRs were amplified with Phusion for approximately 20 PCR cycles using a constant-region primer together with the adapter attached to the V primers. The MessageAmp II aRNA Amplification Kit was used to amplify the isolated mRNA, with in vitro transcription run for roughly 16 hours at 37 degrees C. The Dynabeads mRNA DIRECT Purification Kit was used to isolate mRNA for TCR sequencing. Indexed Illumina adapters were added in a second Phusion PCR of around 25 cycles, after which AMPure XP beads were used to purify the products. TCRalpha and TCRbeta libraries were deep-sequenced on an Illumina MiniSeq instrument. As for the authors' bioinformatics: Custom Perl scripts pooled TCR sequences encoding the same protein, removed out-of-frame sequences and computed each clonotype's abundance. Any TCR sequence backed by just one read was left out of the analysis. The metrics used to describe the repertoires included Shannon entropy, Gini index, clonality, richness, and the frequency of TCRs shared between repertoires. The public reads were quality trimmed at Q25 with fastp and then assembled into clones with MiXCR by TCRdb, keeping productive beta chains. Each record represents a unique CDR3 protein, reported with the most common genes and DNA among its rows. The V and J calls were not made by the authors but by TCRdb's processing. This sample lists some 40,000 distinct CDR3 sequences; less than 25% were detected once. The top ten hold 8% to 9.5% of the sample.

In the germline V gene, CDR1 corresponds to MGHRA and CDR2 to YSYEKL. Including the terminal cysteine and phenylalanine, the CDR3 comprises 16 residues. Here the CDR3 DNA is all that survives: 48 bases in frame from base 1. Between the V and J ends, shortened by 1 base and 7 bases respectively, the junction contains 14 bases. Taken with the paper, the label for time point translates to: after trial treatment. The label giving this sample's treatment or condition can be read as: LDRT plus nivolumab, ipilimumab, low-dose cyclophosphamide and aspirin (RACIN trial). The donors came from RACIN, which was a single-arm phase I dose-escalation trial that paired nivolumab and ipilimumab with aspirin, low-dose cyclophosphamide and low-dose radiotherapy. To be eligible, a patient needed to have an advanced solid tumor that was TIL-negative. This clonotype showed up many times. This clone's antigen is unknown. Base qualities are missing; no much larger clone stands one base away.

The chain couples TRBV4-1 to TRBJ1-6; TRBD1 might be the D gene, on 6 matching bases. The input for sequencing was PBMCs, taken after low-dose radiotherapy plus immunotherapy. This TCR was recovered from a female donor with ovarian cancer. CDR3 protein: CASSQVSGQINSPLHF. Read as DNA, the sequence is TGCGCCAGCAGCCAAGTCTCCGGACAGATAAATTCACCCCTCCACTTT.